The 13 T cell receptor beta chains below all came from one sample that was sequenced in a study of spatial heterogeneity in lung cancer. Time point described: blood at routine non-recurrence follow-up after resection. From tumor, nontumor lung or frozen PBMC, whole RNA was taken unsorted for sequencing. TCRdb used MiXCR to reprocess the 5' RACE reads, holding one entry per CDR3 protein. The table includes about 120,000 distinct CDR3 sequences, 9.5% to 15% detected once. Sequences were derived from PBMCs, sampled at follow-up. The receptor source for this set is a male donor with early-stage non-small cell lung cancer.

J is TRBJ1-1 and V is TRBV6-1; D remains ambiguous. V was pared by 5 bases and J by 3 bases, with 7 bases between. The CDR3 loop spans 12 amino acids. Per germline, CDR1 MNHNS and CDR2 SASEGT. The CDR3 DNA follows: TGTGCCAGCAGTTACCGTGACACTGAAGCTTTCTTT. Translation: CASSYRDTEAFF.

This clonotype has ten or more counts. This chain connects TRBV9 to TRBJ2-7, with a tentative D call TRBD1 (8 bases). The germline gives CDR1 SGDLS, CDR2 YYNGEE. Deletions cut 4 bases from V and 1 base from J, with 24 bases between. CDR3 length equals 18 residues. The CDR3 loop reads CASSPRAGWDRTSYEQYF. The CDR3 DNA sequence: TGTGCCAGCAGCCCACGAGCGGGGTGGGACAGGACGTCCTACGAGCAGTACTTC.

This clonotype came up many times. The rearrangement links TRBV15 to TRBJ2-3, with TRBD2 matching 11 bases. Germline lookup yields CDR1 LNHNV and CDR2 YYDKDF (reference sequence). The CDR3 covers 16 residues. J lost 2 bases, V lost 5 bases, and 6 bases had no gene match. The CDR3 DNA follows: TGTGCCACCAGCGCCGGGACTAGCGGATACACAGATACGCAGTATTTT. Its translation is CATSAGTSGYTDTQYF. Full variable domain (outside the CDR3, taken from reference TRBV15 and TRBJ2-3): DAMVIQNPRYQVTQFGKPVTLSCSQTLNHNVMYWYQQKSSQAPKLLFHYYDKDFNNEADTPDNFQSRRPNTSFCFLDIRSPGLGDTAMYLCATSAGTSGYTDTQYFGPGTRLTVL.

The chain has TRBV5-1 and TRBJ2-1, with D perhaps matching TRBD1 or TRBD2 (5 bases each). Germline V lookup: CDR1 SGHRS, CDR2 YFSETQ. This CDR3 contains 13 residues. The germline V and J ends were trimmed by 4 bases and 8 bases, with 13 bases remaining between them. The CDR3 sequence: CASSLRGVYEQFF. The CDR3 nucleotides are TGCGCCAGCAGCCTTAGAGGGGTCTATGAGCAGTTCTTC.

The chain uses TRBV3-1 and TRBJ1-4; D gene unclear. The germline V gene encodes CDR1 LGHDT and CDR2 YNNKEL (reference sequence). The ends were cut back, 0 bases at V and 11 bases at J, with 10 bases in the middle. CDR3 length: 13 amino acids. CDR3: CASSQDGSQKLFF. The CDR3 DNA sequence: TGTGCCAGCAGCCAAGATGGGAGCCAGAAACTGTTTTTT.

In this sample, this clonotype turned up a few times. The CDR3: CASSYSVASQETQYF. The CDR3 nucleotides are TGTGCCAGCAGTTACTCGGTAGCGAGTCAAGAGACCCAGTACTTC. V is TRBV6-2 or TRBV6-3 and J is TRBJ2-5, with a possible D match to TRBD2 (5 bases). In germline, CDR1 is MNHEY, CDR2 SVGEGT. The V end was cut by 0 bases, the J end by 2 bases, with 10 bases between. This CDR3 has 15 residues.

This clonotype was detected a few times. This chain links TRBV6-2 or TRBV6-3 with TRBJ2-1, with 9 bases aligning to TRBD2. There are 17 residues in the CDR3. Germline V gene data show CDR1 as MNHEY and CDR2 as SVGEGT. The trim removed 0 bases at V and 1 base at J, leaving 4 bases unmatched. The CDR3: CASSYSSGGPSYNEQFF. Here the CDR3 DNA reads TGTGCCAGCAGTTACTCGAGCGGGGGGCCTTCCTACAATGAGCAGTTCTTC.

This clonotype is medium-sized. V gene TRBV6-5 combines with J gene TRBJ1-5, with TRBD1 identical over 7 bases. V shed 6 bases, J shed 3 bases, and the junction held 2 bases outside the gene matches. CDR3 length equals 13 residues. Germline V gene sequence: CDR1 MNHEY, CDR2 SVGAGI. The CDR3 here is CASRGQDNQPQHF. The CDR3 DNA is TGTGCCAGCAGAGGACAGGACAATCAGCCCCAGCATTTT.

This clonotype was observed a few times. V gene TRBV20-1 combines with J gene TRBJ2-3, with 8 bases matching TRBD2. The CDR3 contains 14 residues. V dropped 4 bases and J dropped 3; count of bases not matched to a gene: 6. Per germline, CDR1 DFQATT and CDR2 SNEGSKA (reference sequence). CDR3 residues: CSANRGGRTDTQYF. In DNA, the CDR3 is TGCAGTGCTAATCGGGGGGGGAGGACAGATACGCAGTATTTT.

This clonotype appeared many times. The rearrangement joins TRBV5-6 to TRBJ1-5, with 7 bases fitting TRBD1. This CDR3 region has 14 residues. V gave up 4 bases and J gave up 3 bases; unmatched junction bases: 4. Germline assignment: CDR1 SGHDT and CDR2 YYEEEE. CDR3 in amino acids: CASSKGQINQPQHF. The CDR3, as DNA: TGTGCCAGCAGCAAGGGACAGATCAATCAGCCCCAGCATTTT.

The rearrangement uses TRBV5-1 and TRBJ1-1; 7 bases are a match to TRBD1. CDR1 and CDR2 (germline): SGHRS, YFSETQ. The CDR3 is 14 amino acids. Losses at the gene ends were 4 bases for V and 0 bases for J; bases not matched to a gene: 3. CDR3 sequence: CASSGGTVNTEAFF. In nucleotides, the CDR3 is TGCGCCAGCAGCGGCGGGACAGTGAACACTGAAGCTTTCTTT.

The rearrangement uses TRBV20-1 and TRBJ2-7, with D possibly being TRBD1 (5 bases). Germline V gives CDR1 DFQATT, CDR2 SNEGSKA (reference sequence). Trimming stripped 0 bases from V and 0 bases from J, with 18 bases between. The CDR3 contains 17 residues. The chain's CDR3 is CSARDLQPPGYSYEQYF. The CDR3 DNA reads as TGCAGTGCTAGAGATCTCCAGCCTCCAGGGTACTCCTACGAGCAGTACTTC.

Ten or more counts support this clonotype. The chain carries TRBV28 and TRBJ2-7; 9 positions agree with TRBD1. CDR3 length: 16 residues. Unmatched junction bases numbered 7, after V lost 2 bases and J lost 2 bases. Per the germline V gene, CDR1 is MDHEN and CDR2 is SYDVKM. CDR3 sequence (DNA): TGTGCCAGCAGTTTAGCGGGTCGACAGGGGGCCTACGAGCAGTACTTC. Amino acids: CASSLAGRQGAYEQYF.